Sequencing of this T cell receptor beta chain was carried out in a study of cytomegalovirus exposure and HLA in healthy donors (dated by TCRdb to the late 2010s). Regarding the research as a whole: An earlier analysis of some 600 of the donors reported 276 Gb of sequence data and around 100 million unique TCR beta sequences obtained from around 170 million T cells. About 280 gigabases of sequencing data and tens of millions of unique TCR sequences were included in an early release covering roughly 700 HLA-typed donors. The genetic ancestry cluster associated with self-reported Caucasian donors included around 76% of the 350 to 500 genotyped donors. The study was designed to test whether signatures of past pathogen exposure could be identified by cataloging public T cell receptors. Using immunosequencing, the study profiled T cell repertoires from roughly 650 subjects and related those repertoires to cytomegalovirus serostatus. In addition to the first cohort of 666 subjects, a separate validation cohort of approximately 130 different subjects was used. High-throughput TCR immunosequencing, statistical association of individual TCRs with disease status, and machine learning were combined to predict cytomegalovirus infection status. In a later analysis, previously published TCR beta repertoires from 670 or so donors were re-analyzed and high-resolution HLA genotyping was added so that TCR occurrence patterns could be studied. The later analysis used no new phenotypic data to find candidate immune exposures, relying instead on TCR beta sequences and their occurrence across donors. An earlier analysis of nearly 600 of the donors applied high-throughput TCR beta sequencing to assess whether each TCR beta V gene segment acted as functional or pseudogenic. Donor age, sex, ethnicity and CMV serostatus were collected together with the repertoire data. A later genetic analysis took genome-wide SNP genotypes for about three fifths of the 666 donors and used that subset as a discovery cohort. Every repertoire in the discovery cohort had been generated on one and the same sequencing platform. Both class I and class II loci were covered by HLA typing, at four-digit resolution. The number of typed donors differed by locus: roughly 629-640 for A, B, C, DRB1 and DQB1; approximately 520 for DQA1; approximately 600 for DPA1; and 450 to 480 for DPB1. Four to six DR-DQ haplotypes were handled as single units for association and clustering, since linkage in the cohort was strong. Among some 400 genotyped donors of the cohort, an average of approximately 240,000 unique TCR beta nucleotide sequences was sequenced per donor, of which roughly 17% were non-productive. The full study reports these points: An earlier analysis of 587 of the donors showed that most TCR beta V segments appeared in productive rearrangements either about 87% or about 30% of the time, which broadly matched IMGT annotations. While some public TCRs were present in many individuals, most TCR sequences turned up only very rarely across donors. A further reported finding was that TCR beta sequences accurately predicted the HLA-A and HLA-B alleles for most subjects in the first cohort. Linkage disequilibrium might explain the correlated functional status among segregating V segments, but an unknown experimental factor could not be excluded. An association between a missense DCLRE1C variant and V-gene and J-gene trimming of TCR beta chains was found in a later genetic analysis and replicated in an independent cohort. This cohort had only TCR beta chains sequenced, and the lack of alpha or paired-chain data limited which features could be detected. According to a later analysis, parvovirus B19, influenza, CMV and Epstein-Barr virus appeared linked to several top co-occurrence clusters. Because counts were too low, about 18 rarely observed V segments, including chromosome 9 orphons, were excluded from the earlier analysis of 587 of the donors. Most CMV-associated TCR beta chains appeared to be HLA-restricted in a later analysis, and the HLA associations seemed to be driven largely by CMV exposure. Cytomegalovirus status was reported to be diagnosed by the classifier with high specificity and sensitivity in both the original and validation cohorts. A later genetic analysis reported fewer N-insertions in productive TCRs among donors in an Asian-associated ancestry cluster than the roughly 700-donor mean. In vitro tests confirmed that a few of the cytomegalovirus-associated TCR beta chains recognize cytomegalovirus antigens. Assigning TCR associations to individual alleles was difficult when HLA alleles, especially DR and DQ, strongly co-occurred. The authors suggested that the approach could potentially be extended to other disease states and immunological phenotypes. The study listed 150 to 200 TCR beta chains as associated with cytomegalovirus. HLA typing was unavailable for some donors at each locus, so association tests used only the typed subset. The only immune exposure information available for the cohort was CMV serostatus. Specific HLA alleles were associated with over 15,000 TCR beta sequences at a false discovery rate of 0.05 in a later analysis. Compared with equally common non-associated chains, HLA-associated TCR beta chains in a later analysis were more clonally expanded and had lower generation probabilities. A later analysis found that TCR association rates varied across HLA loci, with DRB1 alleles showing the most associated TCRs and HLA-C alleles the fewest. Sequencing depth was assumed to be roughly uniform across donors in the presence/absence analyses, though that assumption may not hold. A cluster of highly shared sequence variants was judged likely to be a technical artifact of the sequencing pipeline.

As regards this clone: What antigen it recognizes has not been identified. No base quality information exists; no much larger clone differs at one position.

The cohort was made up of around 720 healthy bone marrow donors. At the time of sampling, every cohort member was nominally healthy, though immune exposures that went unrecorded were likely present. The donor tested CMV seropositive and was one of the 289 seropositive cohort members. A peripheral blood sample was provided by each donor, and peripheral blood mononuclear cells were used for TCR beta sequencing. The Qiagen DNeasy Blood Extraction Kit was used to extract genomic DNA from the blood cell samples. Preparation of the library involved the immunoSEQ multiplex PCR assay. For the multiplex PCR, a mixture combining 60 forward primers for TCR Vbeta segments and 13 reverse primers for TCR Jbeta segments was used. Amplification of the CDR3 region of rearranged TCR beta genes was performed with a multiplex PCR assay on genomic DNA. On the Illumina HiSeq System, the amplified TCR beta libraries were sequenced as 87-base-pair reads. Regarding the original processing steps: A later analysis tallied around 82 million unique TCR beta chains across the 700 or so repertoires, and some 10 million of those chains were shared by two or more donors. Raw reads were error-corrected and collapsed into unique sequences by a nearest-neighbor algorithm in which closely related sequences were merged to remove PCR and sequencing errors. To assign V, D and J gene segments, CDR3 sequences were aligned to IMGT reference sequences. For a sequence to be retained, a match of at least six nucleotides to both a V gene segment and a J gene segment was required. Rearrangements were called productive when the CDR3 lacked stop codons and stayed in frame with V and J; all others were non-productive. CDR3 was defined by IMGT convention, running from the second conserved V-encoded cysteine to the conserved J-encoded phenylalanine. The earlier analysis of about 560 of the donors excluded any sequence lacking an unambiguous match to a single V gene segment. In an earlier analysis of 500 to 750 of the donors, V segments were called functional above 56.7% productive rearrangements and were called segregating when the between-donor standard deviation exceeded 5%. A statistical classification framework was developed to diagnose cytomegalovirus status using the catalog of TCR beta chain sequences. In a later analysis, V and J genes were assigned by comparing TCR nucleotide sequences against IMGT/GENE-DB human TR gene sequences. Using the TCRdist pipeline, a later analysis assigned CDR3 sequences along with most-parsimonious VDJ recombination scenarios. A later analysis defined each TCR beta chain by its CDR3 amino acid sequence plus V-gene family, and excluded reads lacking a unique V-gene family. As a way to deal with suspected cross-contamination and a sequencing artifact, a later analysis dropped 450 to 600 nucleotide sequences that were highly shared and had low generation probability. In a later analysis, a clonal expansion index for each public chain was calculated from normalized within-repertoire ranks of inferred template counts. Generation probabilities in a later analysis came from a VDJ recombination model fitted to out-of-frame rearrangements, and those results were checked against IGoR. Hypergeometric tests were used in a later analysis to score TCR-TCR, TCR-HLA and TCR-CMV co-occurrence, with a repertoire-size bias correction applied to the TCR pairs. In a later analysis, false discovery rates were estimated by permuting HLA or CMV assignments 20 times. In a later analysis, co-occurring TCRs were grouped using DBSCAN, and TCRdist sequence similarity was added for clustering within HLA-allele-positive subsets. Repertoires with fewer than 30,000 or more than 120,000 public chains were left out of co-occurrence clustering, as were five repertoires with anomalous nucleotide sharing. The table comes from immuneACCESS by way of TCRdb, which keeps in-frame sequences with V and J called. Part of the clones is missing from these tables; in studies checked, under half for an unresolved V gene and the rest for unknown reasons. V and J calls and clone size follow that table, whereas D and trimming were derived from the DNA. In this sample the table shows 100,000 or so clones, 60% to 80% of which occur a single time. The ten largest account for about 4.3% of the sample.

The clonotype was recovered from a woman between 18 and 29 years old in good health and CMV-seropositive. The specimen sequenced was PBMCs.

The CDR3 region reads CASSLVAGAVEQYF. The DNA sequence is as follows: TGTGCCAGCAGCTTAGTCGCGGGGGCCGTGGAGCAGTACTTC. The sequence links TRBV7-8 to TRBJ2-7, with a tentative D gene TRBD2 over 7 matching bases. V is reduced by 1 base and J by 7 bases, leaving a spacing of 14 bases between them. In the germline V gene, CDR1 corresponds to SGHVS and CDR2 to FQNEAQ. Counted from cysteine to phenylalanine, this CDR3 has 14 amino acids. The CDR3 DNA has 42 bases and is translated from base 1.